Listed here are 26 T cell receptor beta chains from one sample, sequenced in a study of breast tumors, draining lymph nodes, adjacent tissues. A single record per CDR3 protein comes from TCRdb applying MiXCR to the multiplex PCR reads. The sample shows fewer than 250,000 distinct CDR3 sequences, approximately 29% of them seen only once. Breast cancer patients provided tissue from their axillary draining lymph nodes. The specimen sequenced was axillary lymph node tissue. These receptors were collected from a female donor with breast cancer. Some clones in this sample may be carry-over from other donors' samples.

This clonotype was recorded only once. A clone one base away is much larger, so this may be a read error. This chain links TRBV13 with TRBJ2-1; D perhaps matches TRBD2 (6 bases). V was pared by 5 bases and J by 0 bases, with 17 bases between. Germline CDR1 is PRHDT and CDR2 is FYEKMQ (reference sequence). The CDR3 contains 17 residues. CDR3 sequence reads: CASSTQLATSSYNEQFF. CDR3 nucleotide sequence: TGTGCCAGCAGCACGCAACTAGCAACTAGCTCCTACAATGAGCAGTTCTTC.

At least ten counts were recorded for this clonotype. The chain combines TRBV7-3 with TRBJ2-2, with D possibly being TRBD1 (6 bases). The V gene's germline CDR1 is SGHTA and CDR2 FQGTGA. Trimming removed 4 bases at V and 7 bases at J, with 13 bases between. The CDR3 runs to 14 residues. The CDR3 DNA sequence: TGTGCCAGCAGCTCTGACAGGAGCCTCGGGGAGCTGTTTTTT. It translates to CASSSDRSLGELFF.

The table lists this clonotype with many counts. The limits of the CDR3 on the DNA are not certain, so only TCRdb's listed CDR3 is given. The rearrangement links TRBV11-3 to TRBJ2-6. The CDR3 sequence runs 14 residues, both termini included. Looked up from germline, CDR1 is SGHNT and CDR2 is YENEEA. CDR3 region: CASSFGSGANVLTF.

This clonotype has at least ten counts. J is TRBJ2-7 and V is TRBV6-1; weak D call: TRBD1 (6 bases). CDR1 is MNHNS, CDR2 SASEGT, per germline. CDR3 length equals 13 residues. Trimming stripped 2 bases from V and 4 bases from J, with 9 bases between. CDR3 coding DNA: TGTGCCAGCAGTGAATTCAGGGGATACGAGCAGTACTTC. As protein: CASSEFRGYEQYF.

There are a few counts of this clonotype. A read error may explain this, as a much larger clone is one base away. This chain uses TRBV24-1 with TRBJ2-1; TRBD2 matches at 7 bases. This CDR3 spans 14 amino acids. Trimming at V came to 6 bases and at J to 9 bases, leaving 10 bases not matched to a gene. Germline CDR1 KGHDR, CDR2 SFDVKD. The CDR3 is CATSTGGIGSEQFF. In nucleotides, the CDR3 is TGTGCCACCAGTACGGGAGGCATTGGATCTGAGCAGTTCTTC.

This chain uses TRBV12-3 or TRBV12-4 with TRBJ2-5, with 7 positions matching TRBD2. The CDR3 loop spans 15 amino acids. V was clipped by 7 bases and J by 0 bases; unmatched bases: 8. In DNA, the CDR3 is TGTGCCAGCACCTCCAGGCGGGGGTACCAAGAGACCCAGTACTTC. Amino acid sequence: CASTSRRGYQETQYF.

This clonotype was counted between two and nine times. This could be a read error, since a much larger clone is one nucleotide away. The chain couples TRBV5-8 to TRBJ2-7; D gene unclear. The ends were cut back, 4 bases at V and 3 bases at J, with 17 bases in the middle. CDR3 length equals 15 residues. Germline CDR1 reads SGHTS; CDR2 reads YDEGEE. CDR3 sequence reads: CASSLRPPASYEQYF. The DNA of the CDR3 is TGTGCCAGCAGCCTACGGCCCCCAGCGAGCTACGAGCAGTACTTC.

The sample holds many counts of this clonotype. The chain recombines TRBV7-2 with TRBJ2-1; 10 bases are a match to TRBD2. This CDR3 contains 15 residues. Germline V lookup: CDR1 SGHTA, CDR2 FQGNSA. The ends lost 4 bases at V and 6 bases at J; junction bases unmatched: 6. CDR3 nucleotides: TGTGCCAGCAGCTACCGACTAGCGGGCACCAATGAGCAGTTCTTC. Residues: CASSYRLAGTNEQFF.

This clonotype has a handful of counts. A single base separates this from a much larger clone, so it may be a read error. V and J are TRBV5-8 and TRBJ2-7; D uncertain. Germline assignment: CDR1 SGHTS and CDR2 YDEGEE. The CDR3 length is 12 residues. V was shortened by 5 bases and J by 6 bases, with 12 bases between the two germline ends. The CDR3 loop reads CASSSSRSEQYF. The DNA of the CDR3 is TGTGCCAGCAGTTCTTCCCGCTCCGAGCAGTACTTC. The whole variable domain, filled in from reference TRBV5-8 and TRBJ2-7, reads EAGVTQSPTHLIKTRGQQATLRCSPISGHTSVYWYQQALGLGLQFLLWYDEGEERNRGNFPPRFSGRQFPNYSSELNVNALELEDSALYLCASSSSRSEQYFGPGTRLTVT.

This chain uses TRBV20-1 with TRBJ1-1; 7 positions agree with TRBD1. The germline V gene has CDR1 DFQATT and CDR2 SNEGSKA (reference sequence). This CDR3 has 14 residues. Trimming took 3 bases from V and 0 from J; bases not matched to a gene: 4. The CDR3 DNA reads TGCAGTGCTAGCCGGGACAGTCTGAACACTGAAGCTTTCTTT. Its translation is CSASRDSLNTEAFF.

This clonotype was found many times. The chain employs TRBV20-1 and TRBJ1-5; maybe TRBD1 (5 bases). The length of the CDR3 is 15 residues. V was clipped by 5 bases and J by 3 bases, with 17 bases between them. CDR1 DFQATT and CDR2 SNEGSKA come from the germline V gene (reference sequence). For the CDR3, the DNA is TGCAGTGCTCTTAGCATGACAGATTTCAATCAGCCCCAGCATTTT. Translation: CSALSMTDFNQPQHF.

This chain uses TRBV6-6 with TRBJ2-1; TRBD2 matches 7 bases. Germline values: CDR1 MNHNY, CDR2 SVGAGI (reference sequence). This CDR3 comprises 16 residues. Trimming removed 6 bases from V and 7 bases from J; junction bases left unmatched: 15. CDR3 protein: CASRPTGAGEGNEQFF. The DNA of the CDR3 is TGTGCCAGCAGACCAACCGGGGCGGGAGAAGGGAATGAGCAGTTCTTC.

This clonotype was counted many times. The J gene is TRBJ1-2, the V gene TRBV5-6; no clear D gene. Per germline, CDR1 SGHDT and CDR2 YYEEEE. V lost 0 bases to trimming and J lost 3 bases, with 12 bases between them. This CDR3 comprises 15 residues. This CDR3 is CASSLGPLGDYGYTF. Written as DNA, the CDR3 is TGTGCCAGCAGCTTGGGACCACTAGGCGACTATGGCTACACCTTC.

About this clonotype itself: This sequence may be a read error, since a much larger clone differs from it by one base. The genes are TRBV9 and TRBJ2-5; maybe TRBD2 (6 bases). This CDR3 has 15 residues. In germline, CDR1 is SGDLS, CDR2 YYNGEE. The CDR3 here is CASSAPGTGRGTPYF. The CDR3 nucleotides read TGTGCCAGCAGCGCCCCGGGTACTGGACGGGGGACCCCGTACTTC. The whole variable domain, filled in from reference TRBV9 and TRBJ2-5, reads DSGVTQTPKHLITATGQRVTLRCSPRSGDLSVYWYQQSLDQGLQFLIQYYNGEERAKGNILERFSAQQFPDLHSELNLSSLELGDSALYFCASSAPGTGRGTPYFGPGTRLLVL.

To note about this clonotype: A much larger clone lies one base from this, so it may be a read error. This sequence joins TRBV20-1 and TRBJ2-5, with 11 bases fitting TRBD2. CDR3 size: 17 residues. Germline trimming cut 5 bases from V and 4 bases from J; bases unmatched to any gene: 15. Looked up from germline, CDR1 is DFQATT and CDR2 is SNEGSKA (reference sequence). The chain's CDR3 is CSAPGSLAGAPSETQYF. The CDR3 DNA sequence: TGCAGTGCTCCAGGATCACTAGCGGGAGCGCCGTCAGAGACCCAGTACTTC.

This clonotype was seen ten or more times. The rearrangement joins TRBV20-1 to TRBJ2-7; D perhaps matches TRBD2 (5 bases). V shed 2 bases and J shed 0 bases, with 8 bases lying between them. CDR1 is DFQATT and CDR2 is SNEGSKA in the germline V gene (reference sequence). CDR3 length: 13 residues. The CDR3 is CSARSGYSYEQYF. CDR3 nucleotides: TGCAGTGCTAGAAGCGGTTACTCCTACGAGCAGTACTTC.

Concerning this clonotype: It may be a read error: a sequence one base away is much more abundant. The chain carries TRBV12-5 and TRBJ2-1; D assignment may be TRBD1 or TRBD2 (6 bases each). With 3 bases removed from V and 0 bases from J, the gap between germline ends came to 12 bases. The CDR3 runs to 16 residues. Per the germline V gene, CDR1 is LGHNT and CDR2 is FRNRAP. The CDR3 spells CASGFVKGGSYNEQFF. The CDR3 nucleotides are TGTGCTAGTGGTTTCGTAAAGGGGGGCTCCTACAATGAGCAGTTCTTC.

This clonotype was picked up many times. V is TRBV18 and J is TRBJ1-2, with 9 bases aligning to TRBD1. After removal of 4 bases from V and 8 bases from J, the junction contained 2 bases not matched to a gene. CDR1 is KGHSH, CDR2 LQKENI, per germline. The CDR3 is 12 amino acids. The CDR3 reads CASSQGQGGYTF. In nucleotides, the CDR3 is TGTGCCAGCTCACAGGGACAGGGCGGCTACACCTTC.

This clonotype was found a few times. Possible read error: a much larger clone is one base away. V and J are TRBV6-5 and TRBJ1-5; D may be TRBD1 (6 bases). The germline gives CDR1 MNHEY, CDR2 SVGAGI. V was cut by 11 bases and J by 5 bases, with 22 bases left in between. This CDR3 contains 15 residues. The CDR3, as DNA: TGTGCCGGAGAACGTAGGGGGGGACATGATCAGCCCCAGCATTTT. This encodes CAGERRGGHDQPQHF.

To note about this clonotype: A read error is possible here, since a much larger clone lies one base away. The CDR3 DNA follows: TGTGCCAGCAGCTTGTGCGGGGTCCCTCAGCCCCAGCATTTT. Residues: CASSLCGVPQPQHF. The chain combines TRBV5-4 with TRBJ1-5; D is undetermined. CDR3 length equals 14 residues. The ends were cut back, 1 base at V and 6 bases at J, with 11 bases in the middle. CDR1 is SGHNT, CDR2 YYREEE, per germline (reference sequence).

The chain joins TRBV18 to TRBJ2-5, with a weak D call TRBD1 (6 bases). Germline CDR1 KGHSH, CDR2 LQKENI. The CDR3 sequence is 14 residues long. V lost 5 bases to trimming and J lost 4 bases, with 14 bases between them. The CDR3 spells CASSSGGASETQYF. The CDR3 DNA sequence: TGTGCCAGCTCATCTGGGGGCGCTTCAGAGACCCAGTACTTC.

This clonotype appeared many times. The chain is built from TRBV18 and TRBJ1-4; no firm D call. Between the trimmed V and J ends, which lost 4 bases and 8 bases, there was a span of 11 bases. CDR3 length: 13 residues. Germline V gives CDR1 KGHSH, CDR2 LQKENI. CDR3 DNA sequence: TGTGCCAGCTCACAGGCGCACCGAGAAAAACTGTTTTTT. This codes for CASSQAHREKLFF.

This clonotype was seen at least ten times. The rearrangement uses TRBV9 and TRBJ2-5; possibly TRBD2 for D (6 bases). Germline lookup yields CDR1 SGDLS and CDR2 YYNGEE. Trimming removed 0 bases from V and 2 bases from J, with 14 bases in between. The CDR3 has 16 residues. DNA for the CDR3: TGTGCCAGCAGCGTAGCTGCCGGGGGAAATCAAGAGACCCAGTACTTC. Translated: CASSVAAGGNQETQYF.

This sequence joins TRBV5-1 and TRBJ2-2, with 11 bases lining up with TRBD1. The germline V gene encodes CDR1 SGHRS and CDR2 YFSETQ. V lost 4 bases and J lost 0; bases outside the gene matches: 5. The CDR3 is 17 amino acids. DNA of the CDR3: TGCGCCAGCAGCGGGGACAGGGGGACGTCGAACACCGGGGAGCTGTTTTTT. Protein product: CASSGDRGTSNTGELFF. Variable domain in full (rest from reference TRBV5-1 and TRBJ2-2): KAGVTQTPRYLIKTRGQQVTLSCSPISGHRSVSWYQQTPGQGLQFLFEYFSETQRNKGNFPGRFSGRQFSNSRSEMNVSTLELGDSALYLCASSGDRGTSNTGELFFGEGSRLTVL.

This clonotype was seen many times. In DNA form, the CDR3 reads TGTGCCAGCAGCTTAATCAACGGGACTAGCGGGAGCTCGTACGAGCAGTACTTC. Residues: CASSLINGTSGSSYEQYF. The V call is TRBV7-3, the J call TRBJ2-7, with 14 bases matching TRBD2. Germline CDR1 SGHTA, CDR2 FQGTGA. The ends lost 1 base at V and 4 bases at J; junction bases unmatched: 9. This CDR3 comprises 18 residues.

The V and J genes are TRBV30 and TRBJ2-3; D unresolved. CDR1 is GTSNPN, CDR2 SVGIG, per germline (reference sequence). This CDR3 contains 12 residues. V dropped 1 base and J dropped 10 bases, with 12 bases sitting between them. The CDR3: CAWSGAGDAQYF. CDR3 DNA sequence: TGTGCCTGGAGTGGAGCTGGGGATGCGCAGTATTTT.